This TCR beta chain is from a study of shared clonotypes between healthy human individuals. The protocol was immunoSEQ multiplex PCR, while the TCRdb copy is restricted to in-frame clones and leaves out a portion. The sample carries around 1,000,000 clones, about 80% recorded once. Germline CDR1 is SGDLS and CDR2 is YYNGEE. The CDR3 spans 14 residues. V lost 6 bases and J lost 0; bases outside the gene matches: 5. This clone was found a few times. What it binds is unknown. Notes on the study in general: Naive subsets generally had larger estimated richness than memory subsets.

The chain carries TRBV9 and TRBJ1-1, with 7 bases identical to TRBD1. The material sequenced was memory CD4+ T cells from PBMCs. Subset defined: CD45RA-negative fraction. This receptor was identified in a man younger than 35 in good health. Some clones in this sample may be carry-over from other donors' samples. The CDR3 DNA follows: TGTGCCAGCACCCTGACAGGGATGAACACTGAAGCTTTCTTT. Amino acid sequence: CASTLTGMNTEAFF.